The subject of this entry is one T cell receptor (beta chain). V dropped 4 bases and J dropped 6 bases, with 7 bases sitting between them. CDR3 length equals 12 residues. In germline, CDR1 is LNHDA, CDR2 SQIVND (reference sequence). These data originate in a study of PD-L1 blockade in urothelial cancer. Study information: At some point between 2013 and 2014 therapy began: atezolizumab 1,200 mg intravenously every 3 weeks. T cell content in blood samples showed a median of about 140,000.

Clones were sequenced by immunoSEQ multiplex PCR, and TCRdb holds only the in-frame ones, with some missing. The data show roughly 100,000 clones, around four fifths seen once. As for time point: peripheral blood 6 weeks after treatment start. Each individual provided 1 to 8 samples (taken pretreatment and on-treatment). This clonotype was obtained from a man aged 65 to 85 with urothelial cancer. This rearrangement joins TRBV19 to TRBJ2-1; weak D call: TRBD2 (5 bases). Specimen: PBMCs, collected around atezolizumab (anti-PD-L1) treatment. CDR3 region: CASSTRGNEQFF. The CDR3, as DNA: TGTGCCAGTAGTACCCGGGGCAATGAGCAGTTCTTC.